These 14 T cell receptor beta chains were sequenced from one sample in a study of shared clonotypes between healthy human individuals. The repertoire was sequenced with immunoSEQ multiplex PCR; TCRdb's copy has only in-frame clones and lacks some. Altogether around 2,000,000 clones are present, under 95% being singletons, with the ten largest covering more than 1.5%. As defined, naive CD8 cells were CD45RO-negative and positively selected for CCR7, with terminally differentiated effector memory CD45RA+ cells excluded. Specimen: naive CD8+ T cells from PBMCs. The receptors come from a man aged 18-30 years in good health. Some clones in this sample may be carry-over from other donors' samples.

The table lists this clone with a few counts. The sample contains more than one DNA sequence encoding this CDR3. V usage is TRBV7-9 and J usage is TRBJ1-5, with D unclear. V lost 0 bases, J lost 0 bases, and 3 bases lay in between. CDR1 and CDR2 (germline): SEHNR, FQNEAQ (reference sequence). The CDR3 has 14 amino acids. CDR3 DNA sequence: TGTGCCAGCAGCTTAGCCCCTAGCAATCAGCCCCAGCATTTT. Its protein product is CASSLAPSNQPQHF.

The V and J genes are TRBV19 and TRBJ1-2, with a possible D match to TRBD1 (6 bases). V was shortened by 4 bases and J by 2 bases, with 11 bases between the two germline ends. The CDR3 totals 14 residues. Germline CDR1 and CDR2: LNHDA and SQIVND (reference sequence). CDR3 bases: TGTGCCAGTAGTACGGACAGTCTAAACTATGGCTACACCTTC. Encoded protein: CASSTDSLNYGYTF.

Comment on this clone: Other nucleotide sequences in the sample specify the same CDR3. The chain combines TRBV27 with TRBJ2-4, with D possibly matching TRBD2 (6 bases). The CDR3 length is 13 residues. Looked up from germline, CDR1 is MNHEY and CDR2 is SMNVEV (reference sequence). V was shortened by 1 base and J by 8 bases, with 9 bases between the two germline ends. DNA for the CDR3: TGTGCCAGCAGTTTATTAGGAGGGGACATTCAGTACTTC. Encoded protein: CASSLLGGDIQYF.

The chain joins TRBV27 to TRBJ1-4; D is uncertain. The germline gives CDR1 MNHEY, CDR2 SMNVEV (reference sequence). Trimming took off 2 bases at V and 7 bases at J, with 11 bases between the two ends. This CDR3 has 14 residues. The CDR3 sequence is CASSLRARGEKLFF. Here the CDR3 DNA reads TGTGCCAGCAGTTTACGGGCACGTGGTGAAAAACTGTTTTTT.

This sequence joins TRBV5-6 and TRBJ1-2; possibly TRBD1 for D (6 bases). V lost 3 bases, J lost 13 bases, and 19 bases lay in between. The CDR3 loop spans 13 amino acids. In germline, CDR1 is SGHDT, CDR2 YYEEEE. The CDR3 DNA is TGTGCCAGCAGCTCGGGAACGGGGGGCGATGGCACCTTC. Its protein is CASSSGTGGDGTF.

In this sample, this clone turned up once. The gene calls are TRBV27 and TRBJ1-6; 7 nucleotides agree with TRBD1. This CDR3 spans 15 amino acids. V was pared by 6 bases and J by 7 bases, with 9 bases of the junction left unmatched. Germline CDR1 MNHEY, CDR2 SMNVEV (reference sequence). The CDR3, as DNA: TGTGCCAGCAGACCCTCCGACAGGGAGAATTCACCCCTCCACTTT. Protein product: CASRPSDRENSPLHF.

The genes are TRBV5-8 and TRBJ2-7; TRBD1 aligns across 9 bases. The length of the CDR3 is 15 residues. Per germline, CDR1 SGHTS and CDR2 YDEGEE. Trimming at V came to 0 bases and at J to 3 bases, leaving 4 bases not matched to a gene. The CDR3 reads CASSLAGTGIYEQYF. CDR3 sequence (DNA): TGTGCCAGCAGCTTGGCCGGGACAGGGATCTACGAGCAGTACTTC.

V and J are TRBV6-4 and TRBJ2-2, with D unresolved. Germline-derived CDR1 and CDR2 are MRHNA and SNTAGT. Trimming stripped 6 bases from V and 1 base from J, with 6 bases between. The CDR3 loop spans 13 amino acids. The CDR3 spells CASRSMNTGELFF. CDR3 nucleotides: TGTGCCAGCAGATCGATGAACACCGGGGAGCTGTTTTTT.

The chain uses TRBV6-1 and TRBJ2-7; unclear D gene. CDR1 and CDR2 (germline): MNHNS, SASEGT. The V end was cut by 6 bases, the J end by 0 bases, with 12 bases between. CDR3 size: 14 residues. This chain's CDR3 is CASSARVGSYEQYF. CDR3 nucleotide sequence: TGTGCCAGCAGCGCTCGAGTGGGCTCCTACGAGCAGTACTTC.

The chain links TRBV28 to TRBJ1-5, with 7 bases aligning to TRBD1. The junction had 7 bases not matched to a gene; V was cut back by 5 bases and J by 6 bases. This CDR3 has 14 residues. Germline CDR1 and CDR2: MDHEN and SYDVKM. Written as DNA, the CDR3 is TGTGCCAGCAGTGCCCAGGGGGAAGCTCAGCCCCAGCATTTT. Encoded protein: CASSAQGEAQPQHF. The entire variable domain, with the rest obtained from reference TRBV28 and TRBJ1-5, is as follows: DVKVTQSSRYLVKRTGEKVFLECVQDMDHENMFWYRQDPGLGLRLIYFSYDVKMKEKGDIPEGYSVSREKKERFSLILESASTNQTSMYLCASSAQGEAQPQHFGDGTRLSIL.

V is TRBV4-3 and J is TRBJ2-6; 9 nucleotides align to TRBD1. CDR3 length: 19 residues. From germline, CDR1 is LGHNA and CDR2 YSLEER. Trimming at V came to 4 bases and at J to 8 bases, leaving 18 bases not matched to a gene. DNA for the CDR3: TGCGCCAGCAGCCCCCTCTGGGGGACAGGGACGCTCGGGACCAACGTCCTGACTTTC. This translates into CASSPLWGTGTLGTNVLTF.

This chain links TRBV7-9 with TRBJ2-5; tentatively, D is TRBD1 (6 bases). The CDR3 extends over 14 amino acids. V was trimmed by 6 bases and J by 5 bases, leaving 16 bases between them. Germline V lookup: CDR1 SEHNR, CDR2 FQNEAQ (reference sequence). CDR3 region: CASRKTGGRETQYF. The CDR3 coding sequence is TGTGCCAGCAGAAAGACTGGGGGCCGGGAGACCCAGTACTTC.

The rearrangement joins TRBV7-9 to TRBJ2-7, with 12 bases identical to TRBD2. Germline CDR1 and CDR2: SEHNR and FQNEAQ (reference sequence). The J segment lost 5 bases and the V segment lost 0 bases, leaving 8 bases of the junction unmatched. There are 17 residues in the CDR3. The CDR3 DNA reads TGTGCCAGCAGCTTAGCGTGGACTAGCGGGACCCAAGACGAGCAGTACTTC. It codes for CASSLAWTSGTQDEQYF.

V and J are TRBV6-6 and TRBJ1-4; 7 bases align to TRBD1. CDR1 is MNHNY and CDR2 is SVGAGI in the germline V gene (reference sequence). Unmatched junction bases numbered 13, after V lost 5 bases and J lost 7 bases. The CDR3 runs 16 residues. The CDR3 DNA sequence: TGTGCCAGCAGTAACATGACAGGGTGGGCCGGTGAAAAACTGTTTTTT. Amino acid sequence: CASSNMTGWAGEKLFF.